This T cell receptor beta chain was sequenced during a study of T cells in Graves' hyperthyroidism and ophthalmopathy (dated by TCRdb to the late 2010s). At the level of the whole study: Peripheral blood samples were taken at the time of initial diagnosis, prior to any treatment. TCR V-J signatures able to tell the groups apart were searched for in a discovery cohort of 90 to 100 patients, of whom more than 40 had Graves' ophthalmopathy and around 58 had stable Graves' hyperthyroidism. Whether ophthalmopathy could be predicted prospectively was tested in an independent validation cohort made up of under 20 hyperthyroidism patients plus 17 patients who later progressed to ophthalmopathy. The 95 to 100 discovery patients were randomly divided into training and test sets at a 7:3 ratio. In addition, the study compared T-cell repertoires in thyroid tissue and in blood from about 6 Graves' hyperthyroidism patients. After sampling, hyperthyroidism patients received methimazole starting at 30 mg daily, and ophthalmopathy patients received high-dose intravenous methylprednisolone. The paper describes TCR Vbeta CDR3 sequencing of 140 or so peripheral blood samples, made up of 43 ophthalmopathy patients, roughly 80 hyperthyroidism patients and 17 progressor patients. Study-wide findings and limitations: In validation, progression to ophthalmopathy was predicted by the model with 70.59% sensitivity and 72.22% specificity, a median of approximately 6.5 months before onset. Most expanded thyroid clonotypes (frequency above 0.001) were also detected in blood, a finding suggesting that blood repertoires may reflect thyroid immune responses. Sample size was not statistically predetermined, and investigators were not blinded to group allocation. In cross-validation, a model built on a 13 V-J signature told ophthalmopathy apart from stable hyperthyroidism with over 85% sensitivity and around 81% specificity, and in testing the same model reached 80%/75%.

Spanning cysteine to phenylalanine, the CDR3 consists of 13 amino acids. The kept DNA is CDR3 alone, 39 bases in frame from the first base. The germline V gene gives CDR1 as SGHAT and CDR2 as FQNNGV. V is shortened by 1 base, J by 3 bases, and the region joining them spans 6 bases. The TCR beta CDR3 regions were amplified from RNA transcripts. The TCR CDR3 was subjected to a first round of RT-PCR using the HTBI primer set and the Qiagen OneStep RT-PCR kit. A second multiplex PCR round built the libraries, followed by size selection and purification. The libraries were sequenced on an Illumina HiSeq2000 using paired-end 100 bp reads. The published analysis was carried out like this. SOAPnuke was used to process the raw data, with reads discarded if the reads contained adapters or uncalled bases, had a mean Phred below 15, or lacked an exact constant-primer or identifier match. COPE v1.2.5 was used to merge the high-quality paired reads, and each unique nucleotide sequence was defined as a clonotype. Clonotypes were aligned to IMGT TRBV, TRBD and TRBJ reference segments using MiTCR v1.1. The analysis was restricted to V-J combinations with a frequency above 0.0001, which together covered just over 98% of the repertoires. A TCS score was defined as the ratio of F50 (clonal expansion) to E x V (chaos), with BLOSUM62-based TCRdist applied between CDR3 peptides within each V-J. Welch's t-statistics and random forest reduced 514 V-J features to 13, which were used in a naive Bayes classifier (R e1071). Using fastp at Q25 and MiXCR, TCRdb reprocessed the public reads and kept productive beta chains. Records with the same CDR3 protein are collapsed into one entry carrying the most frequent genes and DNA. The V and J calls here are based on TCRdb, not the publication. For this sample there are about 290,000 distinct CDR3 sequences; 13% appear just once. The ten largest clones take up 7.5% to 8% of the sample.

This clonotype was counted many times. Its antigen is unknown. No much larger clone is present one base from it, and per-base qualities are unavailable. Hyperthyroidism patients were newly diagnosed, with disease duration under 2 months, and aged 18 to 65 years. Exclusion was applied to patients with uncontrolled infections, other autoimmune diseases, pregnancy or lactation. Clinical symptoms, serum thyroxine and TRAb, thyroid ultrasound, and orbital computed tomography formed the basis for the diagnoses. Blood from progressor patients was drawn when they were first diagnosed with hyperthyroidism, before any ophthalmopathy symptoms appeared. PBMCs were isolated from 10 ml of fresh peripheral blood by Ficoll-Paque density gradient centrifugation. Progressor patients were defined as those initially diagnosed with Graves' hyperthyroidism in whom ophthalmopathy developed during follow-up. Total RNA was extracted with Trizol reagent, and quality was checked on an Agilent 2100 Bioanalyzer.

Rearrangement joined TRBV11-2 to TRBJ1-1; the D gene is unclear. Sequenced input: blood. The clonotype comes from a woman aged 30 to 39 with Graves' hyperthyroidism that later progressed to Graves' ophthalmopathy. The DNA reads TGTGCCAGCAGCTTAGGGCCGGACACTGAAGCTTTCTTT. Its translation reads: CASSLGPDTEAFF.